These 31 T cell receptor beta chains share one sample of origin, sequenced in a study of regulatory T cells in long-lasting Graves disease. Combining iRepertoire HTBI primers with Arm-PCR of CDR3 regions, the authors built TCR beta libraries. TCRdb re-called the multiplex PCR reads through MiXCR, storing one row per CDR3 protein. The top ten clones hold under 50% of a sample with hundreds of thousands of distinct CDR3 sequences, around 30% of them seen once. Time point specified: persistent/refractory GD, antithyroid drugs over 5 years with positive TRAb. RNA isolated from PBMCs was used to make the TCR library. This specimen consisted of peripheral blood mononuclear cells (PBMCs), obtained when the disease was refractory, from a patient treated with antithyroid drugs. Receptor source: a female donor with Graves disease.

The V call is TRBV15, the J call TRBJ2-7, with TRBD2 matching over 9 bases. Trimming removed 2 bases from V and 7 bases from J; junction bases left unmatched: 6. Per germline, CDR1 LNHNV and CDR2 YYDKDF (reference sequence). The CDR3 covers 14 residues. This CDR3 reads CATSRSGRSYEQYF. The CDR3 DNA reads as TGTGCCACCAGCAGAAGCGGGAGGAGTTATGAGCAGTACTTC.

The gene calls are TRBV12-3 or TRBV12-4 and TRBJ1-6; tentative D call: TRBD1 (5 bases). With 6 bases removed from V and 10 bases from J, the gap between germline ends came to 16 bases. The CDR3 is 14 residues long. The CDR3 sequence: CASRAGTEGSPLHF. For the CDR3, the DNA is TGTGCCAGCAGGGCCGGGACGGAGGGCTCACCCCTCCACTTT.

Here the CDR3 reads CASSATAQGANEKLFF. The CDR3 DNA reads as TGTGCCAGCAGCGCCACTGCACAGGGGGCTAATGAAAAACTGTTTTTT. The chain is built from TRBV7-9 and TRBJ1-4, with 8 bases that match TRBD1. Germline CDR1 is SEHNR and CDR2 is FQNEAQ (reference sequence). V lost 5 bases to trimming and J lost 3 bases; unmatched junction nucleotides: 8. The CDR3 has 16 residues.

This clonotype was detected a few times. The gene calls are TRBV6-1 and TRBJ2-5, with D possibly being TRBD1 (7 bases). This CDR3 is built from 16 residues. V was clipped by 5 bases and J by 5 bases, with 21 bases between them. Germline V lookup: CDR1 MNHNS, CDR2 SASEGT. CDR3 sequence reads: CASSTGATGSRETQYF. As DNA, the CDR3 is TGTGCCAGCAGTACAGGGGCCACCGGGAGTAGGGAGACCCAGTACTTC.

J is TRBJ1-2 and V is TRBV5-5; D not certain. The V gene's germline CDR1 is SGHKS and CDR2 YYEKEE (reference sequence). The CDR3 consists of 15 residues. The V end lost 4 bases, the J end lost 3 bases, and 16 bases lay between the germline ends. This chain's CDR3 is CASSAPGVGYYGYTF. The DNA for the CDR3 is TGTGCCAGCAGCGCGCCCGGGGTAGGGTACTATGGCTACACCTTC. The whole variable domain, filled in from reference TRBV5-5 and TRBJ1-2, reads DAGVTQSPTHLIKTRGQQVTLRCSPISGHKSVSWYQQVLGQGPQFIFQYYEKEERGRGNFPDRFSARQFPNYSSELNVNALLLGDSALYLCASSAPGVGYYGYTFGSGTRLTVV.

This clonotype was detected a few times. The CDR3 loop reads CASSEGTSGRAYEQFF. For the CDR3, the DNA is TGCGCCAGCAGTGAAGGGACTAGCGGGAGGGCCTATGAGCAGTTCTTC. This sequence joins TRBV10-1 and TRBJ2-1, with 16 positions matching TRBD2. After removal of 3 bases from V and 8 bases from J, the junction contained 4 bases not matched to a gene. CDR3 length: 16 amino acids. Germline V CDR1 and CDR2: WNHNN, SYGVQD (reference sequence).

This rearrangement joins TRBV10-3 to TRBJ2-6; D is uncertain. Per germline, CDR1 ENHRY and CDR2 SYGVKD. V was pared by 10 bases and J by 4 bases, with 14 bases between. The CDR3 sequence is 14 residues long. The CDR3 sequence: CATPGSAGANVLTF. The CDR3 DNA reads as TGTGCCACCCCGGGCTCGGCGGGGGCCAACGTCCTGACTTTC.

This clonotype appeared a few times. The rearrangement uses TRBV11-2 and TRBJ1-1; no firm D call. With 2 bases removed from V and 6 bases from J, the gap between germline ends came to 13 bases. The CDR3 is made up of 14 amino acids. Per germline, CDR1 SGHAT and CDR2 FQNNGV. The CDR3 region has the DNA TGTGCCAGCAGCTTAACTCAAGTTGGCGCTGAAGCTTTCTTT. This translates into CASSLTQVGAEAFF.

The chain has TRBV3-1 and TRBJ2-5; D unclear. The CDR3 covers 15 residues. The V end lost 0 bases, the J end lost 0 bases, and 8 bases lay between the germline ends. Germline CDR1 is LGHDT and CDR2 is YNNKEL (reference sequence). The CDR3 sequence: CASSQDQEYQETQYF. CDR3 in DNA: TGTGCCAGCAGCCAAGATCAGGAGTACCAAGAGACCCAGTACTTC.

This clonotype has only a few counts. This chain links TRBV5-5 with TRBJ2-7, with 15 bases lining up with TRBD2. J was trimmed by 7 bases and V by 5 bases; bases with no gene match: 10. The CDR3 sequence is 16 residues long. Germline values: CDR1 SGHKS, CDR2 YYEKEE (reference sequence). The CDR3 sequence is CASSATGTSGRTEQYF. The DNA of the CDR3 is TGTGCCAGCAGTGCGACCGGGACTAGCGGGAGGACAGAGCAGTACTTC.

This clonotype was seen a handful of times. The chain recombines TRBV27 with TRBJ1-1, with 7 nucleotides matching TRBD1. The CDR3 consists of 16 residues. V shed 3 bases and J 0 bases; nucleotides not matched to a gene: 7. Germline CDR1 MNHEY, CDR2 SMNVEV (reference sequence). CDR3 nucleotides: TGTGCCAGCAGTTTGACAGGGATTGTGGTGAACACTGAAGCTTTCTTT. Its protein product is CASSLTGIVVNTEAFF.

The chain uses TRBV28 and TRBJ1-4; possibly TRBD1 for D (6 bases). Germline-derived CDR1 and CDR2 are MDHEN and SYDVKM. V lost 2 bases and J lost 4, with 17 bases in between. The CDR3 totals 17 residues. CDR3 bases: TGTGCCAGCAGTTTAAACCCCTGGGGGGCCCGTAATGAAAAACTGTTTTTT. It specifies CASSLNPWGARNEKLFF. Full variable domain (outside the CDR3, taken from reference TRBV28 and TRBJ1-4): DVKVTQSSRYLVKRTGEKVFLECVQDMDHENMFWYRQDPGLGLRLIYFSYDVKMKEKGDIPEGYSVSREKKERFSLILESASTNQTSMYLCASSLNPWGARNEKLFFGSGTQLSVL.

Many counts were recorded for this clonotype. V and J are TRBV2 and TRBJ2-7; 14 nucleotides agree with TRBD2. Germline V gene sequence: CDR1 SNHLY, CDR2 FYNNEI. This CDR3 comprises 15 residues. V shed 7 bases, J shed 5 bases, and the junction held 7 bases outside the gene matches. CDR3 in DNA: TGTGCCAGCAATGCTTGGGGACTAGCGGGAGACGAGCAGTACTTC. It translates to CASNAWGLAGDEQYF.

The V call is TRBV12-3 or TRBV12-4, the J call TRBJ1-1; TRBD1 matches at 9 bases. J gave up 11 bases and V 6 bases, and 19 bases lay outside the gene matches. The CDR3 consists of 16 residues. Here the CDR3 reads CASSPPAGTGLGRAFF. The CDR3 DNA sequence: TGTGCCAGCAGCCCTCCTGCCGGGACAGGGCTTGGCCGGGCTTTCTTT.

In this sample, this clonotype turned up a few times. This chain joins TRBV5-1 and TRBJ2-2, with 11 bases fitting TRBD1. This CDR3 comprises 18 residues. Germline trimming cut 3 bases from V and 5 bases from J; bases unmatched to any gene: 12. Germline V gene sequence: CDR1 SGHRS, CDR2 YFSETQ. CDR3 sequence: CASSSWTGGAGWTGELFF. The CDR3 DNA reads as TGCGCCAGCAGCTCCTGGACAGGGGGCGCCGGTTGGACCGGGGAGCTGTTTTTT.

This chain connects TRBV20-1 to TRBJ2-7, with D maybe TRBD2 (6 bases). V was trimmed by 3 bases and J by 7 bases, leaving 16 bases between them. The CDR3 is made up of 13 amino acids. Germline loops: CDR1 DFQATT, CDR2 SNEGSKA (reference sequence). This CDR3 reads CSASLAGGREQYF. The DNA for the CDR3 is TGCAGTGCTAGTCTTGCCGGGGGTAGGGAGCAGTACTTC.

The chain recombines TRBV29-1 with TRBJ1-5; no reliable D call. CDR3 size: 13 residues. The V gene's germline CDR1 is SQVTM and CDR2 ANQGSEA. V was trimmed by 5 bases and J by 2 bases, leaving 10 bases between them. The CDR3 sequence is CSVKPEGNQPQHF. Here the CDR3 DNA reads TGCAGCGTTAAACCGGAGGGCAATCAGCCCCAGCATTTT.

V usage is TRBV6-1 and J usage is TRBJ1-2, with 7 positions matching TRBD1. Germline V lookup: CDR1 MNHNS, CDR2 SASEGT. This CDR3 spans 14 amino acids. V shed 7 bases and J 0 bases; nucleotides not matched to a gene: 5. The CDR3, as DNA: TGTGCCAGCAAGAAGGGACAGACTAACTATGGCTACACCTTC. This gives the protein CASKKGQTNYGYTF.

This chain joins TRBV6-1 and TRBJ1-4; the match to TRBD1 covers 7 bases. Germline loops: CDR1 MNHNS, CDR2 SASEGT. Losses at the gene ends were 5 bases for V and 4 bases for J; bases not matched to a gene: 4. The CDR3 runs to 14 residues. In nucleotides, the CDR3 is TGTGCCAGCAGTCTGGGGACAGATAATGAAAAACTGTTTTTT. Protein product: CASSLGTDNEKLFF.

This chain uses TRBV7-9 with TRBJ1-1; tentatively, D is TRBD1 (5 bases). CDR1 is SEHNR, CDR2 FQNEAQ, per germline (reference sequence). Trimming removed 1 base at V and 1 base at J, with 10 bases between. The CDR3 contains 15 residues. CDR3 region: CASSLVGPTNTEAFF. The CDR3 bases are TGTGCCAGCAGCTTAGTGGGACCCACGAACACTGAAGCTTTCTTT.

The chain links TRBV10-2 to TRBJ1-1; the D gene is possibly TRBD1 (6 bases). Trimming stripped 2 bases from V and 1 base from J, with 23 bases between. CDR3 size: 19 residues. Germline V CDR1 and CDR2: WSHSY, SAAADI. The CDR3 protein is CASSERPGTGGGKNTEAFF. CDR3 DNA sequence: TGCGCCAGCAGTGAGCGTCCGGGGACGGGGGGCGGAAAGAACACTGAAGCTTTCTTT.

The rearrangement joins TRBV27 to TRBJ1-1; TRBD1 matches at 9 bases. The germline V gene has CDR1 MNHEY and CDR2 SMNVEV (reference sequence). This CDR3 has 15 amino acids. The ends lost 5 bases at V and 5 bases at J; junction bases unmatched: 9. The CDR3 nucleotides read TGTGCCAGCAGTGATACGGACAGGGGTTTAACTGAAGCTTTCTTT. It is translated as CASSDTDRGLTEAFF.

This clonotype was seen a few times. The rearrangement joins TRBV10-3 to TRBJ1-6, with 8 bases fitting TRBD1. CDR1 ENHRY and CDR2 SYGVKD come from the germline V gene. J was trimmed by 10 bases and V by 2 bases; bases with no gene match: 7. This CDR3 spans 15 amino acids. CDR3 coding DNA: TGTGCCATCAGTGAGCTTGGACAGGGAAGGTCACCCCTCCACTTT. Its protein is CAISELGQGRSPLHF.

A few counts support this clonotype. The V gene is TRBV20-1, the J gene TRBJ2-7; D remains ambiguous. The CDR3 totals 13 residues. Deletions cut 1 base from V and 2 bases from J, with 9 bases between. The germline V gene has CDR1 DFQATT and CDR2 SNEGSKA (reference sequence). The chain's CDR3 is CSARGDAPYEQYF. CDR3 nucleotide sequence: TGCAGTGCTAGAGGGGATGCTCCCTACGAGCAGTACTTC.

This clonotype was picked up many times. This chain links TRBV6-1 with TRBJ1-1; weak D call: TRBD1 (5 bases). V shed 7 bases and J shed 3 bases, with 15 bases lying between them. Per the germline V gene, CDR1 is MNHNS and CDR2 is SASEGT. The CDR3 length is 14 residues. CDR3 loop: CASNEQGWDTEAFF. CDR3 in DNA: TGTGCCAGCAACGAGCAGGGTTGGGACACTGAAGCTTTCTTT.

V gene TRBV4-2 combines with J gene TRBJ1-4; D remains unclear. Between the trimmed V and J ends, which lost 1 base and 8 bases, there was a span of 11 bases. This CDR3 has 14 amino acids. Germline values: CDR1 LGHNA, CDR2 YNFKEQ. This CDR3 is CASSQGGAAEKLFF. The CDR3 DNA sequence: TGTGCCAGCAGCCAAGGGGGAGCGGCGGAAAAACTGTTTTTT.

This chain links TRBV11-2 with TRBJ1-1; D is uncertain. With 9 bases removed from V and 1 base from J, the gap between germline ends came to 6 bases. The germline CDR1 and CDR2 sequences are SGHAT and FQNNGV. The CDR3 extends over 11 amino acids. The CDR3 is CASPGNTEAFF. CDR3 nucleotides: TGTGCCAGTCCGGGGAACACTGAAGCTTTCTTT. The whole variable domain, filled in from reference TRBV11-2 and TRBJ1-1, reads EAGVAQSPRYKIIEKRQSVAFWCNPISGHATLYWYQQILGQGPKLLIQFQNNGVVDDSQLPKDRFSAERLKGVDSTLKIQPAKLEDSAVYLCASPGNTEAFFGQGTRLTVV.

The CDR3 protein is CALKPSLTGGELFF. The CDR3 coding sequence is TGTGCGCTCAAACCCTCACTGACAGGCGGGGAGCTGTTTTTT. The chain links TRBV28 to TRBJ2-2, with TRBD1 as a possible D gene (6 bases). Germline-derived CDR1 and CDR2 are MDHEN and SYDVKM. CDR3 size: 14 residues.

This sequence joins TRBV5-1 and TRBJ2-2; the match to TRBD2 covers 7 bases. The trim removed 4 bases at V and 4 bases at J, leaving 7 bases unmatched. CDR3 length: 15 amino acids. CDR1 is SGHRS, CDR2 YFSETQ, per germline. The CDR3 reads CASSRTRVGTGELFF. CDR3 coding DNA: TGCGCCAGCAGCCGGACTAGAGTTGGCACCGGGGAGCTGTTTTTT.

This clonotype was seen more than once but under ten times. The chain is built from TRBV11-2 and TRBJ2-4; 12 nucleotides match TRBD2. The ends lost 3 bases at V and 0 bases at J; junction bases unmatched: 9. The CDR3 sequence is 19 residues long. The germline gives CDR1 SGHAT, CDR2 FQNNGV. Here the CDR3 DNA reads TGTGCCAGCAGCTTCCGGACTAGCGGGATGATCCTAGCCAAAAACATTCAGTACTTC. Encoded protein: CASSFRTSGMILAKNIQYF.

This clonotype showed up many times. The CDR3 sequence: CASSVDLTYEQYF. The DNA for the CDR3 is TGTGCCAGCAGTGTTGACCTGACCTACGAGCAGTACTTC. The V call is TRBV2, the J call TRBJ2-7; D is ambiguous. CDR3 length: 13 amino acids. Trimming cost V 4 bases and J 2 bases, with 9 bases left between them. Germline CDR1 SNHLY, CDR2 FYNNEI.